This T cell receptor beta chain was documented in a study of control samples from healthy donors and cancer patients. Libraries were prepared by immunoSEQ multiplex PCR; TCRdb keeps only in-frame clonotypes and omits some of them. The sample contains around 80,000 clones, more than 70% of which appear only once. Trimming stripped 5 bases from V and 3 bases from J, with 11 bases between. CDR3 length: 13 residues. Germline-derived CDR1 and CDR2 are MNHEY and SVGAGI. The chain employs TRBV6-5 and TRBJ2-7; D remains unclear. The sequence derives from a woman in her forties or fifties in good health. Sequencing was done on a sample of blood. The CDR3 sequence: CASSRKLNYEQYF. The CDR3 DNA is TGTGCCAGCAGTAGAAAACTGAACTACGAGCAGTACTTC.